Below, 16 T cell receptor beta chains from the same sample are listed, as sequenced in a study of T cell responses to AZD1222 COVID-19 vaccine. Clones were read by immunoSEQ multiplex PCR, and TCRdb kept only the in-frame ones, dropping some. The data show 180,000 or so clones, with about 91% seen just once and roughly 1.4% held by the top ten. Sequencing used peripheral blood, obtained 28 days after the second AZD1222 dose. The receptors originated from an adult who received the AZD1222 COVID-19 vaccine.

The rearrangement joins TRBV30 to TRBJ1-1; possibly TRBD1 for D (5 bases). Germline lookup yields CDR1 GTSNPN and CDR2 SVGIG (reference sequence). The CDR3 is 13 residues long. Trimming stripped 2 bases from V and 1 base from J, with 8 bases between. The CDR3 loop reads CAWSMQGNTEAFF. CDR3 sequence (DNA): TGTGCCTGGAGTATGCAGGGGAACACTGAAGCTTTCTTT.

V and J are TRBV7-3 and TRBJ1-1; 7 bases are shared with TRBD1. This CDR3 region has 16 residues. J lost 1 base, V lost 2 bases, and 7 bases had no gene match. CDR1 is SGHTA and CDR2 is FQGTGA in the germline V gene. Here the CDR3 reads CASSLSTGLQNTEAFF. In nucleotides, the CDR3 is TGTGCCAGCAGCTTATCGACAGGGTTACAGAACACTGAAGCTTTCTTT.

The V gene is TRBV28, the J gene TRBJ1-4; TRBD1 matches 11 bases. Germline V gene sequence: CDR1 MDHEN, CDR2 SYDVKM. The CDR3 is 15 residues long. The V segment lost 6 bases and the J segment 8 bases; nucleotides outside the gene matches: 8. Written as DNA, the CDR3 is TGTGCCAGCAGCTCTCCGGGACAGGGGGGGGAAAAACTGTTTTTT. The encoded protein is CASSSPGQGGEKLFF.

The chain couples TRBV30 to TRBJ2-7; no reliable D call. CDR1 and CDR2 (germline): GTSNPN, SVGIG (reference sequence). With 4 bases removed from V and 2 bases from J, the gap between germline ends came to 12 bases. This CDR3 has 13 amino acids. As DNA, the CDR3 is TGTGCCTGGAATGAAGGGCGCCCCTACGAGCAGTACTTC. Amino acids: CAWNEGRPYEQYF.

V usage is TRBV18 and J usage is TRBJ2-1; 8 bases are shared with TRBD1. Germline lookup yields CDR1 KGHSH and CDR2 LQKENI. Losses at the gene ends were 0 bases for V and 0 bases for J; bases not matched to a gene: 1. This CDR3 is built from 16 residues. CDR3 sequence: CASSPPGQGSYNEQFF. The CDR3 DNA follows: TGTGCCAGCTCACCACCAGGACAGGGCTCCTACAATGAGCAGTTCTTC.

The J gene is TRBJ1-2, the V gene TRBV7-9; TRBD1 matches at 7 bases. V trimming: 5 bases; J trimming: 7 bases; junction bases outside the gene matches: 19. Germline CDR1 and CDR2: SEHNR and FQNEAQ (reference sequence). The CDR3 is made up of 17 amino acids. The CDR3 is CASSITTTTGINIGYTF. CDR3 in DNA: TGTGCCAGCAGCATCACTACTACGACAGGGATAAACATTGGCTACACCTTC.

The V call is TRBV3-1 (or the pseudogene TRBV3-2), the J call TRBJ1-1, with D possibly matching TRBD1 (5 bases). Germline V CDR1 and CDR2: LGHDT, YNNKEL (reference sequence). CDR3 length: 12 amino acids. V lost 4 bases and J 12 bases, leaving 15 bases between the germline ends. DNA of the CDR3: TGTGCCAGCAGCCTAGGGGCGCCACCCCCTTTCTTT. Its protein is CASSLGAPPPFF.

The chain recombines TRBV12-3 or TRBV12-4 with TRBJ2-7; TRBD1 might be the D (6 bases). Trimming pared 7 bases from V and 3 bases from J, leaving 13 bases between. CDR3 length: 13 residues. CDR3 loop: CASKPGQLYEQYF. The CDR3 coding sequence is TGTGCCAGCAAACCCGGACAGCTCTACGAGCAGTACTTC.

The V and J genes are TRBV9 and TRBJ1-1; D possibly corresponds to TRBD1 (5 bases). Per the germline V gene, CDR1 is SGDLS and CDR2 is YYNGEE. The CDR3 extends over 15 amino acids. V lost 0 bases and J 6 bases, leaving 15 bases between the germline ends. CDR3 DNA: TGTGCCAGCAGCGTAGGCCCCGGGGGGGAGGCTGAAGCTTTCTTT. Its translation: CASSVGPGGEAEAFF.

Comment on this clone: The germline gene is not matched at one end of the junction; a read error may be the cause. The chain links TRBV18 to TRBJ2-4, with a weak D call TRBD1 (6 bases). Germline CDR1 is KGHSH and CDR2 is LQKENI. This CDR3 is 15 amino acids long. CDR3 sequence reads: CASAPPNRVGNIQYF. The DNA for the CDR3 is TGTGCCAGCGCACCCCCTAACAGGGTTGGAAACATTCAGTACTTC.

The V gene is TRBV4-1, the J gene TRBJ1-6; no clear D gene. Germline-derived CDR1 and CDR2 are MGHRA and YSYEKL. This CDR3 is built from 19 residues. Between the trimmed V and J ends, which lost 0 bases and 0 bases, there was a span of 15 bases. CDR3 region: CASSQDHGRPSSYNSPLHF. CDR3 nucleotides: TGCGCCAGCAGCCAAGATCATGGCAGGCCGAGCTCCTATAATTCACCCCTCCACTTT.

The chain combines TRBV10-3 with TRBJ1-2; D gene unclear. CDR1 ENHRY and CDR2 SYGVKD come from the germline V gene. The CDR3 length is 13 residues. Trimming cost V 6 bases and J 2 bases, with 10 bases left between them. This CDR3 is CAISFEGNYGYTF. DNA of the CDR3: TGTGCCATCAGCTTCGAGGGAAACTATGGCTACACCTTC.

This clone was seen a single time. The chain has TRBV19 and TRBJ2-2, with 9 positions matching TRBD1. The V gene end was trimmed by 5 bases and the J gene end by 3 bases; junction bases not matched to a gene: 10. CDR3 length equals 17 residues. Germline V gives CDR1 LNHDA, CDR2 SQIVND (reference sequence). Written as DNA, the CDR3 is TGTGCCAGTAGTCCACAGGGGGCGAGCCTTTACACCGGGGAGCTGTTTTTT. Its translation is CASSPQGASLYTGELFF.

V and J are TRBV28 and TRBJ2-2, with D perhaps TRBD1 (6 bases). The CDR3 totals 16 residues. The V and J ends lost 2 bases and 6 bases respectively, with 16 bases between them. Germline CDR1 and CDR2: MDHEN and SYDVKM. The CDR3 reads CASSLMRGMVAGELFF. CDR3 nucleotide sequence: TGTGCCAGCAGTTTAATGAGGGGGATGGTAGCCGGGGAGCTGTTTTTT.

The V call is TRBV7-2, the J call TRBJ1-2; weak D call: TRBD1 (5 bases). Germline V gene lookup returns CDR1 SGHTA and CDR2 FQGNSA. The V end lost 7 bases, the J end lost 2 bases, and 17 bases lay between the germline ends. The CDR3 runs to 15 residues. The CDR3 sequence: CASKVGHIRNYGYTF. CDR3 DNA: TGTGCCAGCAAGGTAGGACACATCAGGAACTATGGCTACACCTTC.

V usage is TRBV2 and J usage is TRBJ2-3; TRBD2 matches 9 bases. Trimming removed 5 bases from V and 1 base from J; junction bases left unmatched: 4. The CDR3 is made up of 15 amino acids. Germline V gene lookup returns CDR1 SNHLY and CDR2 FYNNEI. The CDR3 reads CASSPRTSGTDTQYF. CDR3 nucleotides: TGTGCCAGCAGTCCACGGACTAGCGGCACAGATACGCAGTATTTT.